The 6 T cell receptor beta chains below come from one sample, sequenced in a study of blood T cell repertoires in COVID-19. The data were produced by immunoSEQ multiplex PCR, yet TCRdb's version contains in-frame clones alone and is incomplete. The data show 130,000 to 150,000 clones, less than 90% seen once. The specimen sequenced was PBMCs or T cells enriched from blood (not recorded which). The receptors were gathered from a woman between 50 and 59 years old who had been exposed to COVID-19.

This clone was observed a few times. The chain links TRBV12-5 to TRBJ1-5; possible D gene TRBD1, 6 bases. V was cut by 4 bases and J by 0 bases, with 10 bases left in between. CDR3 length equals 15 residues. Germline values: CDR1 LGHNT, CDR2 FRNRAP. CDR3 sequence: CASGWGGHSNQPQHF. The CDR3 DNA follows: TGTGCTAGTGGTTGGGGGGGCCATAGCAATCAGCCCCAGCATTTT.

The rearrangement joins TRBV7-2 to TRBJ2-5; D might be TRBD2 (5 bases). The V end was cut by 1 base, the J end by 1 base, with 10 bases between. This CDR3 contains 15 residues. Germline loops: CDR1 SGHTA, CDR2 FQGNSA. The CDR3: CASSLDGLAQETQYF. CDR3 nucleotides: TGTGCCAGCAGCTTAGATGGGCTAGCCCAAGAGACCCAGTACTTC.

The chain carries TRBV19 and TRBJ2-1; D is possibly TRBD2 (6 bases). The V end was cut by 5 bases, the J end by 2 bases, with 19 bases between. The CDR3 contains 17 residues. Germline V gene lookup returns CDR1 LNHDA and CDR2 SQIVND (reference sequence). In nucleotides, the CDR3 is TGTGCCAGTAGTCCATCCTTTGGGGGGAGTCCCTACAATGAGCAGTTCTTC. Protein: CASSPSFGGSPYNEQFF.

The chain's CDR3 is CASSPGGSDTQYF. In nucleotides, the CDR3 is TGTGCCAGCAGCCCCGGGGGTTCAGATACGCAGTATTTT. V usage is TRBV4-2 and J usage is TRBJ2-3, with TRBD2 as a possible D gene (6 bases). Germline CDR1 LGHNA, CDR2 YNFKEQ. V lost 4 bases, J lost 4 bases, and 9 bases lay in between. This CDR3 contains 13 residues.

The V call is TRBV27, the J call TRBJ1-2, with TRBD1 as a possible D gene (6 bases). There are 15 residues in the CDR3. The germline V and J ends were trimmed by 4 bases and 7 bases, with 19 bases remaining between them. Germline values: CDR1 MNHEY, CDR2 SMNVEV (reference sequence). In DNA, the CDR3 is TGTGCCAGCAGTTATTCAGGGGAAAGAGTCGGTGGCTACACCTTC. Translated, it gives CASSYSGERVGGYTF.

CDR3 coding DNA: TGTGCCAGCAGTGAGACAGAGAGAAACACCATATATTTT. Its translation: CASSETERNTIYF. The gene calls are TRBV9 and TRBJ1-3, with D perhaps matching TRBD1 (5 bases). The CDR3 contains 13 residues. Trimming took 5 bases from V and 5 from J, leaving 11 bases between them. The germline V gene has CDR1 SGDLS and CDR2 YYNGEE.